The 8 T cell receptor beta chains below come from one sample, sequenced in a study of T cell responses to AZD1222 COVID-19 vaccine. Clones were sequenced by immunoSEQ multiplex PCR, and TCRdb holds only the in-frame ones, with some missing. Among some 280,000 clones, 90% to 95% were seen once, and the ten largest hold around 0.57%. The input for sequencing was peripheral blood, taken 28 days after the second AZD1222 dose. Receptor source: an adult who received the AZD1222 COVID-19 vaccine.

The rearrangement uses TRBV9 and TRBJ1-2; D is undetermined. This CDR3 has 15 residues. The V and J ends lost 4 bases and 2 bases respectively, with 15 bases between them. CDR1 and CDR2 (germline): SGDLS, YYNGEE. CDR3 residues: CASSQGDGLNYGYTF. The CDR3 DNA sequence: TGTGCCAGCAGCCAAGGAGACGGGCTAAACTATGGCTACACCTTC.

This sequence joins TRBV6-5 and TRBJ2-7; 9 bases map to TRBD1. Unmatched junction bases numbered 1, after V lost 6 bases and J lost 4 bases. Per the germline V gene, CDR1 is MNHEY and CDR2 is SVGAGI. This CDR3 has 12 amino acids. The CDR3 region has the DNA TGTGCCAGCAGCGGACAGGGGTACGAGCAGTACTTC. Protein sequence: CASSGQGYEQYF.

This chain connects TRBV4-2 to TRBJ2-5; tentatively, D is TRBD1 or TRBD2 (6 bases each). The CDR3 sequence is 16 residues long. In germline, CDR1 is LGHNA, CDR2 YNFKEQ. The V and J ends lost 1 base and 5 bases respectively, with 17 bases between them. CDR3: CASSQVWGPGGETQYF. The CDR3 bases are TGTGCCAGCAGCCAAGTATGGGGGCCAGGAGGGGAGACCCAGTACTTC.

This clone was found a few times. The genes are TRBV24-1 and TRBJ2-7; D is perhaps TRBD1 or TRBD2 (5 bases each). This CDR3 has 11 amino acids. Germline V gene lookup returns CDR1 KGHDR and CDR2 SFDVKD. V gave up 3 bases and J gave up 12 bases, with 11 bases separating them. The CDR3 here is CATSDHRGAYF. The DNA for the CDR3 is TGTGCCACCAGTGATCACCGAGGGGCGTACTTC.

This chain connects TRBV4-1 to TRBJ2-2; tentatively, D is TRBD1 or TRBD2 (5 bases each). The CDR3 length is 17 residues. The ends were cut back, 4 bases at V and 1 base at J, with 16 bases in the middle. Germline V gives CDR1 MGHRA, CDR2 YSYEKL. Written as DNA, the CDR3 is TGCGCCAGCAGCCTTCCCGGGGCTCGGCGGAACACCGGGGAGCTGTTTTTT. The encoded protein is CASSLPGARRNTGELFF.

The chain couples TRBV2 to TRBJ2-7, with D perhaps given as TRBD1 or TRBD2 (5 bases each). V was pared by 6 bases and J by 0 bases, with 12 bases between. The CDR3 sequence is 14 residues long. Germline loops: CDR1 SNHLY, CDR2 FYNNEI. The CDR3 coding sequence is TGTGCCAGCAGCTCCAGGGACCGCTCCTACGAGCAGTACTTC. Its protein product is CASSSRDRSYEQYF.

CDR3 nucleotide sequence: TGTGCCAGTAGTATAGATCGAGGGACAGTAGATTCACCCCTCCACTTT. As protein: CASSIDRGTVDSPLHF. The chain joins TRBV19 to TRBJ1-6, with 7 nucleotides matching TRBD1. The CDR3 runs to 16 residues. Germline CDR1 reads LNHDA; CDR2 reads SQIVND (reference sequence). V lost 0 bases, J lost 8 bases, and 7 bases stayed unmatched.

V usage is TRBV28 and J usage is TRBJ2-3, with TRBD2 identical over 10 bases. This CDR3 is built from 18 residues. V dropped 5 bases and J dropped 2; count of bases not matched to a gene: 13. Germline-derived CDR1 and CDR2 are MDHEN and SYDVKM. CDR3 sequence (DNA): TGTGCCAGCAGTACCCCTTTTGGGCTAGCGGGAGACACAGATACGCAGTATTTT. Its translation is CASSTPFGLAGDTDTQYF. The entire variable domain, with the rest obtained from reference TRBV28 and TRBJ2-3, is as follows: DVKVTQSSRYLVKRTGEKVFLECVQDMDHENMFWYRQDPGLGLRLIYFSYDVKMKEKGDIPEGYSVSREKKERFSLILESASTNQTSMYLCASSTPFGLAGDTDTQYFGPGTRLTVL.